The 20 T cell receptor beta chains reported below all come from one sample, sequenced in a study of post-analysis software for immune sequencing data. Study conclusions and caveats: Patients carried five TRBV segments more frequently than controls did, and TRBV5-6, TRBV5-1 and TRBV20-1 were among them.

What these receptors recognize is not known. cDNA libraries for TCR beta contained unique molecular identifiers. TCRdb used MiXCR to reprocess the PCR reads, holding one entry per CDR3 protein. The table has hundreds of thousands of distinct CDR3 sequences, roughly half seen once. The sequencing sample was made of blood. The source of these receptors is a girl under 18 with multiple sclerosis.

V gene TRBV7-2 combines with J gene TRBJ2-7; TRBD1 might be the D (6 bases). Matching the DNA end better, TRBJ2-5 makes the J call doubtful. Looked up from germline, CDR1 is SGHTA and CDR2 is FQGNSA. CDR3 length: 14 amino acids. CDR3 nucleotides: TGTGCCAGCAGCTCGATTGGGGGCAGGGAGACCCAGTACTTC. It translates to CASSSIGGRETQYF.

The chain is built from TRBV5-1 and TRBJ1-1; D may be TRBD1 (6 bases). V was pared by 1 base and J by 4 bases, with 20 bases between. Germline loops: CDR1 SGHRS, CDR2 YFSETQ. The CDR3 runs 17 residues. As DNA, the CDR3 is TGCGCCAGCAGCTTGATAGGACAGCTTCTGGGGGGCACTGAAGCTTTCTTT. This encodes CASSLIGQLLGGTEAFF.

The genes are TRBV7-2 and TRBJ1-4, with TRBD1 matching over 8 bases. The CDR3 covers 16 residues. The junction had 8 bases not matched to a gene; V was cut back by 1 base and J by 7 bases. Germline V gives CDR1 SGHTA, CDR2 FQGNSA. The CDR3 sequence is CASSLGISTGAEKLFF. In DNA form, the CDR3 reads TGTGCCAGCAGCTTAGGTATTTCGACAGGGGCTGAAAAACTGTTTTTT.

The genes are TRBV3-1 and TRBJ1-2; 11 positions agree with TRBD1. The CDR3 has 15 residues. The germline CDR1 and CDR2 sequences are LGHDT and YNNKEL (reference sequence). V was clipped by 3 bases and J by 8 bases; unmatched bases: 8. Written as DNA, the CDR3 is TGTGCCAGCAGCCACGGGACAGGGGGTTTCCGCGGCTACACCTTC. It specifies CASSHGTGGFRGYTF.

J is TRBJ2-1 and V is TRBV6-5; 9 bases match TRBD1. Germline V CDR1 and CDR2: MNHEY, SVGAGI. The ends lost 6 bases at V and 8 bases at J; junction bases unmatched: 2. The CDR3 extends over 12 amino acids. CDR3: CASRGQGYEQFF. As DNA, the CDR3 is TGTGCCAGCAGGGGACAGGGCTATGAGCAGTTCTTC.

The table lists this clonotype with a few counts. The V gene is TRBV12-3 or TRBV12-4, the J gene TRBJ2-6; TRBD2 agrees at 13 bases. The CDR3 totals 20 residues. Trimming took 7 bases from V and 0 from J; bases not matched to a gene: 12. The CDR3 reads CASTSPRLAGGISGANVLTF. The CDR3 DNA sequence: TGTGCCAGCACCTCCCCCCGACTAGCGGGGGGTATCTCTGGGGCCAACGTCCTGACTTTC.

This chain links TRBV6-6 with TRBJ1-2, with 8 bases matching TRBD1. The CDR3 sequence is 16 residues long. The trim removed 7 bases at V and 6 bases at J, leaving 16 bases unmatched. Germline-derived CDR1 and CDR2 are MNHNY and SVGAGI (reference sequence). The CDR3 DNA reads as TGTGCCAGCACCGACCTACAGGGGGGGGCTGGGAATGGCTACACCTTC. It codes for CASTDLQGGAGNGYTF.

The CDR3 protein is CASSAYSFMDIGGQYF. The CDR3 DNA is TGTGCCAGCAGTGCATACTCGTTTATGGACATCGGCGGGCAGTACTTC. V usage is TRBV12-3 or TRBV12-4 and J usage is TRBJ2-5; D possibly matches TRBD1 or TRBD2 (5 bases each). The length of the CDR3 is 16 residues. The V gene lost 5 bases and the J gene lost 11 bases, with 27 bases spanning the gap.

The chain combines TRBV2 with TRBJ1-2; D gene unclear. Trimming removed 6 bases at V and 0 bases at J, with 11 bases between. The length of the CDR3 is 14 residues. CDR1 and CDR2 from the germline V gene are SNHLY and FYNNEI. This CDR3 is CASSEIRANYGYTF. The DNA for the CDR3 is TGTGCCAGCAGCGAAATAAGAGCTAACTATGGCTACACCTTC.

As DNA, the CDR3 is TGTGCCAGCAGCTTAAGTTCGTCGCACGAGCAGTACTTC. Encoded protein: CASSLSSSHEQYF. The chain is built from TRBV7-3 and TRBJ2-1; no firm D call. The assigned J gene may be wrong: the sequence end matches TRBJ2-7 better. The CDR3 runs 13 residues. From germline, CDR1 is SGHTA and CDR2 FQGTGA.

In DNA, the CDR3 is TGTGCCATCAGTCGGCAGGGCGGGAACGAGCAGTACTTC. It specifies CAISRQGGNEQYF. V is TRBV10-3 and J is TRBJ2-5; the D gene is possibly TRBD2 (6 bases). With the DNA end fitting TRBJ2-7 better, the J assignment may be wrong. From germline, CDR1 is ENHRY and CDR2 SYGVKD. The CDR3 extends over 13 amino acids.

The chain uses TRBV3-1 and TRBJ1-5; 11 nucleotides align to TRBD1. Trimming cost V 1 base and J 6 bases; bases outside gene matches: 2. Germline V gene data show CDR1 as LGHDT and CDR2 as YNNKEL (reference sequence). The CDR3 extends over 15 amino acids. The CDR3 DNA sequence: TGTGCCAGCAGCCAAGCCGGGACAGGGGGTCAGCCCCAGCATTTT. Translated: CASSQAGTGGQPQHF. Full variable domain (rest looked up from reference TRBV3-1 and TRBJ1-5): DTAVSQTPKYLVTQMGNDKSIKCEQNLGHDTMYWYKQDSKKFLKIMFSYNNKELIINETVPNRFSPKSPDKAHLNLHINSLELGDSAVYFCASSQAGTGGQPQHFGDGTRLSIL.

A remark on this clonotype: The junction shows a germline mismatch at one end, possibly a read error. V and J are TRBV7-8 and TRBJ2-5; weak D call: TRBD2 (7 bases). This CDR3 is 17 amino acids long. The germline gives CDR1 SGHVS, CDR2 FQNEAQ. Here the CDR3 reads CTSSLRGGGAPRETQYF. In DNA, the CDR3 is TGTACCAGCAGCTTGAGGGGAGGGGGAGCCCCCAGGGAGACCCAGTACTTC.

V usage is TRBV10-3 and J usage is TRBJ2-7, with TRBD1 matching over 7 bases. The CDR3 runs 14 residues. The trim removed 6 bases at V and 2 bases at J, leaving 7 bases unmatched. CDR1 and CDR2 from the germline V gene are ENHRY and SYGVKD. CDR3 nucleotides: TGTGCCATCAGACCGACAGGGTCACCCTACGAGCAGTACTTC. Translation gives CAIRPTGSPYEQYF.

This clonotype was found a few times. The J gene is TRBJ2-4, the V gene TRBV5-6; D possibly corresponds to TRBD1 (6 bases). The germline CDR1 and CDR2 sequences are SGHDT and YYEEEE. CDR3 length equals 14 residues. Trimming shortened V by 0 bases and J by 13 bases, and 17 bases separated the two germline ends. In DNA form, the CDR3 reads TGTGCCAGCAGCTTGGGCAGGGGTGTTGAGGAGCAGTACTTC. Residues: CASSLGRGVEEQYF.

V usage is TRBV4-1 and J usage is TRBJ2-3, with a tentative D call TRBD1 (5 bases). V was shortened by 0 bases and J by 0 bases, with 13 bases between the two germline ends. CDR3 length: 17 amino acids. Germline V CDR1 and CDR2: MGHRA, YSYEKL. CDR3 DNA sequence: TGCGCCAGCAGCCAAGATGTGACAGCGAGTAGCACAGATACGCAGTATTTT. Encoded protein: CASSQDVTASSTDTQYF.

This clonotype has only a few counts. The chain is built from TRBV5-5 and TRBJ1-5, with D uncertain. Germline V lookup: CDR1 SGHKS, CDR2 YYEKEE (reference sequence). The germline V and J ends were trimmed by 0 bases and 3 bases, with 10 bases remaining between them. CDR3 length equals 15 residues. The CDR3 protein is CASSLVQNYNQPQHF. CDR3 DNA: TGTGCCAGCAGCTTGGTCCAGAATTACAATCAGCCCCAGCATTTT.

This clonotype was detected a few times. The chain uses TRBV4-1 and TRBJ2-3; the match to TRBD2 covers 12 bases. Germline V gene data show CDR1 as MGHRA and CDR2 as YSYEKL. This CDR3 is 18 amino acids long. V shed 2 bases and J 2 bases; nucleotides not matched to a gene: 8. The CDR3 bases are TGCGCCAGCAGCCAAATGACTAGCGGGGGCCCCACCACAGATACGCAGTATTTT. Amino acids: CASSQMTSGGPTTDTQYF.

This chain links TRBV29-1 with TRBJ2-1; 9 bases are a match to TRBD2. J was trimmed by 4 bases and V by 7 bases; bases with no gene match: 8. This CDR3 comprises 14 residues. CDR1 and CDR2 (germline): SQVTM, ANQGSEA. The CDR3 sequence: CSARSTSGYNEQFF. CDR3 coding DNA: TGCAGCGCACGGTCGACTAGCGGTTACAATGAGCAGTTCTTC.

The DNA of the CDR3 is TGTGCCAGCAGCAGGCGGGTGGGCTCCCCCTACAATGAGCAGTTCTTC. Amino acid sequence: CASSRRVGSPYNEQFF. J is TRBJ2-1 and V is TRBV21-1; the D call TRBD2 from the table was never checked on the DNA. TRBV21-1 is a pseudogene locus. The CDR3 extends over 16 amino acids.